This T cell receptor beta chain was identified in a study of CD8 T cells in ankylosing spondylitis. Overall study results and limits: Enrichment of disease-linked clones was reportedly significant in matched ankylosing spondylitis synovial fluid. Disease-linked clones were CD8+ and relatively rare in peripheral blood. For ankylosing spondylitis blood, a TCR beta motif of about eight highly homologous variants appeared characteristic. A number of the motif variants had already been described in reactive arthritis synovial fluid and blood.

The CDR3 is 15 amino acids. The trim removed 3 bases at V and 7 bases at J, leaving 8 bases unmatched. Germline CDR1 is KGHDR and CDR2 is SFDVKD. With regard to this clonotype: Its cognate antigen is unknown.

From the 5' RACE reads, TCRdb called clonotypes with MiXCR, one entry per CDR3 protein. The sample holds over 400,000 distinct CDR3 sequences, around 26% seen once. The source of this sequence is a male donor with ankylosing spondylitis. The sequencing input was blood, either unsorted or a sorted T cell fraction (not recorded which). This chain connects TRBV24-1 to TRBJ2-1; 7 bases align to TRBD2. The CDR3 DNA reads TGTGCCACCAGTGATCCTAGCGGATCCGGTAATGAGCAGTTCTTC. Amino acids: CATSDPSGSGNEQFF.